This T cell receptor (beta chain) stems from a study of blood T cell repertoires in COVID-19. For the study at large: COVID-19 samples, acute and convalescent, were from the United States, Italy and Spain. PBMCs, B-cell-depleted T cells, or T cells provided the cDNA or gDNA that made up the material.

Per the study methods: Reference gene primer amplification gave nucleated cell count estimates. The protocol was immunoSEQ multiplex PCR, while the TCRdb copy is restricted to in-frame clones and leaves out a portion. That table gives V, J and clone size, and the DNA gave D and trimming. The sample gives approximately 260,000 clones, about 88% of which show up once; 2.1% is in the top ten. Germline lookup yields CDR1 SGHTS and CDR2 YDEGEE. V was cut by 6 bases and J by 0 bases, with 12 bases left in between. This CDR3 region has 14 residues. Material: peripheral blood. This receptor was obtained from a middle-aged woman who had recovered from COVID-19. V usage is TRBV5-8 and J usage is TRBJ1-2; D call uncertain. CDR3 sequence reads: CASIRGRANYGYTF. The CDR3 region has the DNA TGTGCCAGCATCCGAGGGAGGGCTAACTATGGCTACACCTTC.